The 11 T cell receptor beta chains given below trace back to one sample, sequenced in a study of T cells after yellow fever vaccination. One entry per CDR3 protein, called by TCRdb with MiXCR from the 5' RACE reads. The sample has approximately 70,000 distinct CDR3 sequences; approximately 7.3% are singletons. Sequencing used CD8+ T cells sorted from PBMCs, obtained 10 to 11 days after the first yellow fever vaccination. The receptors originated from a young man who received the YFV17D yellow fever vaccine.

This sequence joins TRBV7-9 and TRBJ2-7, with 7 bases fitting TRBD2. V was clipped by 2 bases and J by 2 bases; unmatched bases: 3. Germline V gives CDR1 SEHNR, CDR2 FQNEAQ (reference sequence). The length of the CDR3 is 14 residues. This chain's CDR3 is CASSLTGLAYEQYF. CDR3 bases: TGTGCCAGCAGCTTAACCGGACTAGCCTACGAGCAGTACTTC.

In this sample, this clonotype turned up many times. The rearrangement uses TRBV7-9 and TRBJ2-1; D is unclear. Between the trimmed V and J ends, which lost 0 bases and 12 bases, there was a span of 12 bases. The CDR3 is 13 amino acids. Germline CDR1 SEHNR, CDR2 FQNEAQ (reference sequence). CDR3 amino acids: CASSLAASPWQFF. The CDR3 bases are TGTGCCAGCAGCTTAGCAGCCAGCCCTTGGCAGTTCTTC.

This clonotype appeared a few times. The V call is TRBV5-6, the J call TRBJ2-3, with a tentative D call TRBD2 (5 bases). V gave up 3 bases and J gave up 7 bases, with 9 bases separating them. Germline V gives CDR1 SGHDT, CDR2 YYEEEE. The CDR3 length is 12 residues. The CDR3 nucleotides are TGTGCCAGCAGCTACGGACTGAATACGCAGTATTTT. This gives the protein CASSYGLNTQYF. The variable domain in full, with the rest retrieved from reference TRBV5-6 and TRBJ2-3, is DAGVTQSPTHLIKTRGQQVTLRCSPKSGHDTVSWYQQALGQGPQFIFQYYEEEERQRGNFPDRFSGHQFPNYSSELNVNALLLGDSALYLCASSYGLNTQYFGPGTRLTVL.

This clonotype was seen ten or more times. V usage is TRBV18 and J usage is TRBJ1-5; 7 bases fit TRBD1. The V segment lost 6 bases and the J segment 3 bases; nucleotides outside the gene matches: 5. Germline loops: CDR1 KGHSH, CDR2 LQKENI. The CDR3 consists of 14 residues. CDR3 protein: CASSKGGINQPQHF. CDR3 nucleotide sequence: TGTGCCAGCTCCAAAGGGGGCATCAATCAGCCCCAGCATTTT. Based on the CDR3 plus reference TRBV18 and TRBJ1-5, the full variable domain is NAGVMQNPRHLVRRRGQEARLRCSPMKGHSHVYWYRQLPEEGLKFMVYLQKENIIDESGMPKERFSAEFPKEGPSILRIQQVVRGDSAAYFCASSKGGINQPQHFGDGTRLSIL.

The table lists this clonotype with a few counts. The genes are TRBV7-8 and TRBJ2-7; 9 bases align to TRBD1. V lost 5 bases to trimming and J lost 3 bases; unmatched junction nucleotides: 8. From germline, CDR1 is SGHVS and CDR2 FQNEAQ. CDR3 length equals 15 residues. The CDR3 loop is CASSTLDRGDYEQYF. The CDR3, as DNA: TGTGCCAGCAGCACACTTGACAGGGGGGACTACGAGCAGTACTTC.

This clonotype was seen ten or more times. The rearrangement uses TRBV6-5 and TRBJ2-3; 9 positions agree with TRBD2. This CDR3 region has 15 residues. J was trimmed by 3 bases and V by 2 bases; bases with no gene match: 3. CDR1 and CDR2 from the germline V gene are MNHEY and SVGAGI. The CDR3 spells CASSYLTSGTDTQYF. Here the CDR3 DNA reads TGTGCCAGCAGTTACCTGACTAGCGGAACAGATACGCAGTATTTT.

The CDR3 sequence: CASSSRGAPYNEQFF. CDR3 nucleotides: TGTGCCAGCAGCTCCCGGGGGGCCCCCTACAATGAGCAGTTCTTC. The V gene is TRBV7-9, the J gene TRBJ2-1; D possibly corresponds to TRBD2 (7 bases). Germline CDR1 reads SEHNR; CDR2 reads FQNEAQ (reference sequence). The CDR3 has 15 amino acids. V gave up 4 bases and J gave up 2 bases, with 12 bases separating them.

This clonotype was seen ten or more times. The chain carries TRBV10-3 and TRBJ1-1; D is unclear. V lost 3 bases to trimming and J lost 1 base, with 6 bases between them. The CDR3 has 13 residues. Germline V gene sequence: CDR1 ENHRY, CDR2 SYGVKD. The CDR3 reads CAISEEGNTEAFF. Here the CDR3 DNA reads TGTGCCATCAGTGAAGAAGGGAACACTGAAGCTTTCTTT.

This clonotype was recorded many times. The chain recombines TRBV7-3 with TRBJ2-1; D not resolved. The CDR3 covers 16 residues. CDR1 and CDR2 (germline): SGHTA, FQGTGA. The V gene lost 2 bases and the J gene lost 8 bases, with 19 bases spanning the gap. This chain's CDR3 is CASSLLGTPGGDEQFF. CDR3 coding DNA: TGTGCCAGCAGCTTACTAGGAACACCCGGTGGGGATGAGCAGTTCTTC.

Only a few counts were recorded for this clonotype. The chain recombines TRBV7-6 with TRBJ1-2, with 7 bases identical to TRBD1. This CDR3 spans 15 amino acids. Germline values: CDR1 SGHVS, CDR2 FNYEAQ. The ends lost 1 base at V and 4 bases at J; junction bases unmatched: 6. In DNA, the CDR3 is TGTGCCAGCAGCTTAGGGGACAGCTCTACCTATGGCTACACCTTC. Its protein product is CASSLGDSSTYGYTF.

This clonotype was detected ten times or more. The genes are TRBV4-3 and TRBJ2-1; D may be TRBD2 (6 bases). CDR1 LGHNA and CDR2 YSLEER come from the germline V gene. This CDR3 region has 16 residues. Trimming removed 0 bases at V and 3 bases at J, with 12 bases between. CDR3 coding DNA: TGCGCCAGCAGCCAAGACAGCCGGGGGATCTACAATGAGCAGTTCTTC. This codes for CASSQDSRGIYNEQFF.